The sequence of this TCR beta chain was determined in a study of glioma-infiltrating T cells after dendritic cell vaccination. Across the whole study: Between about 2003 and 2012, patients got autologous tumor lysate-pulsed dendritic cell vaccines. Study-wide points: TCR clonality showed no direct relationship with survival.

The data were produced by immunoSEQ multiplex PCR, yet TCRdb's version contains in-frame clones alone and is incomplete. The data contain 100,000 or so clones, 90% of them seen just once; the ten biggest clones take up roughly 2.5%. Described time point: after dendritic cell vaccination, including at tumor progression/relapse. No glioblastoma patient carried an isocitrate dehydrogenase mutation. On this clone: What it binds is unknown.

CDR1 is KGHSH and CDR2 is LQKENI in the germline V gene. The CDR3 runs 12 residues. The ends were cut back, 5 bases at V and 6 bases at J, with 9 bases in the middle. V gene TRBV18 combines with J gene TRBJ2-3, with D uncertain. The receptor comes from a human donor with glioblastoma. Sample: blood, taken after dendritic cell vaccination. CDR3 in amino acids: CASSITRDTQYF. DNA for the CDR3: TGTGCCAGCTCAATTACTCGGGATACGCAGTATTTT.